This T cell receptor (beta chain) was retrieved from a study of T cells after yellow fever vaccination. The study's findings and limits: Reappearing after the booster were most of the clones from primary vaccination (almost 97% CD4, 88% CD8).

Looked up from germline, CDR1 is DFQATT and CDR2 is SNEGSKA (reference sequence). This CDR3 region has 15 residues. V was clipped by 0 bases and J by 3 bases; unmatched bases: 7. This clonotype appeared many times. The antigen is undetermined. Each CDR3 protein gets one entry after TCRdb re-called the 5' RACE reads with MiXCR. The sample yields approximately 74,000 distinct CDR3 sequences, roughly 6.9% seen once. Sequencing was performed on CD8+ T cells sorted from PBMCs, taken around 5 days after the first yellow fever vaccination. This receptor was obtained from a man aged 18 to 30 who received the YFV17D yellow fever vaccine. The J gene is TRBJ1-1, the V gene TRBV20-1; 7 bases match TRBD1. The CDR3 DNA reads TGCAGTGCTAGAGATCAGCAAGGGGGCCACACTGAAGCTTTCTTT. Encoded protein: CSARDQQGGHTEAFF.